Shown below are 22 T cell receptor beta chains from a single sample sequenced in a study of T-cell memory formation after mild COVID-19. From the 5' RACE reads, TCRdb called clonotypes with MiXCR, one entry per CDR3 protein. The table lists about 320,000 distinct CDR3 sequences, over 11% of them singletons, with roughly 23% in the top ten. Sequenced sample: PBMCs or a T cell subset sorted from them (not recorded which). The origin of the receptors is a man between 18 and 29 years old who had mild COVID-19 (a few samples of this study predate the infection). Cell type and time point are not known.

At least ten counts were recorded for this clonotype. The chain uses TRBV20-1 and TRBJ2-7; 7 bases are shared with TRBD2. Germline V gene data show CDR1 as DFQATT and CDR2 as SNEGSKA (reference sequence). This CDR3 spans 14 amino acids. V shed 3 bases, J shed 0 bases, and the junction held 5 bases outside the gene matches. The chain's CDR3 is CSARSSGDSYEQYF. CDR3 coding DNA: TGCAGTGCTAGGTCGAGCGGGGACTCCTACGAGCAGTACTTC.

The genes are TRBV29-1 and TRBJ1-2, with no clear D. CDR1 and CDR2 (germline): SQVTM, ANQGSEA. V lost 5 bases and J lost 8, with 12 bases in between. The CDR3 runs to 11 residues. The CDR3 bases are TGCAGCGTTAGGACCCGCGGGGGCTACACCTTC. This codes for CSVRTRGGYTF.

The chain carries TRBV5-1 and TRBJ1-4, with D unclear. The CDR3 totals 14 residues. Germline CDR1 is SGHRS and CDR2 is YFSETQ. With 0 bases removed from V and 1 base from J, the gap between germline ends came to 4 bases. The chain's CDR3 is CASSLEGTNEKLFF. The CDR3, as DNA: TGCGCCAGCAGCTTGGAGGGAACTAATGAAAAACTGTTTTTT.

This clonotype turned up a few times. The CDR3 reads CAISESLTETQYF. CDR3 DNA sequence: TGTGCCATCAGTGAGTCCTTAACAGAGACCCAGTACTTC. The rearrangement links TRBV10-3 to TRBJ2-5; D is unresolved. V was trimmed by 0 bases and J by 4 bases, leaving 6 bases between them. Germline-derived CDR1 and CDR2 are ENHRY and SYGVKD. This CDR3 has 13 residues.

By its share, this clonotype is medium-sized. CDR3 residues: CASSRDYGAKNIQYF. In DNA, the CDR3 is TGTGCCAGCAGCAGGGACTACGGGGCCAAAAACATTCAGTACTTC. The V and J genes are TRBV7-2 and TRBJ2-4; 7 bases line up with TRBD2. Trimming at V came to 5 bases and at J to 1 base, leaving 5 bases not matched to a gene. Germline V gene sequence: CDR1 SGHTA, CDR2 FQGNSA. The CDR3 has 15 residues.

This clonotype was observed a few times. The chain couples TRBV7-9 to TRBJ2-7, with 7 bases fitting TRBD1. Germline V gene lookup returns CDR1 SEHNR and CDR2 FQNEAQ (reference sequence). The CDR3 loop spans 15 amino acids. J gave up 2 bases and V 1 base, and 5 bases lay outside the gene matches. CDR3 nucleotides: TGTGCCAGCAGCTTAGTGGGACAGCGGACCTACGAGCAGTACTTC. It yields the protein CASSLVGQRTYEQYF.

There are a few counts of this clonotype. The CDR3 coding sequence is TGCGCCAGCAGCCCTAGACAGGTAATCCGGGATGAGCAGTTCTTC. Translating gives CASSPRQVIRDEQFF. The V gene is TRBV5-1, the J gene TRBJ2-1, with D perhaps TRBD1 (6 bases). The CDR3 is 15 residues long. Between the trimmed V and J ends, which lost 4 bases and 8 bases, there was a span of 19 bases. Germline values: CDR1 SGHRS, CDR2 YFSETQ.

This clonotype has at least ten counts. This chain uses TRBV20-1 with TRBJ1-2, with 7 bases aligning to TRBD1. The germline gives CDR1 DFQATT, CDR2 SNEGSKA (reference sequence). V trimming: 6 bases; J trimming: 6 bases; junction bases outside the gene matches: 7. The CDR3 loop spans 12 amino acids. The CDR3 bases are TGCAGTGCGCCGACAGGGACAGATGGCTACACCTTC. Protein sequence: CSAPTGTDGYTF.

This clonotype was observed a few times. V usage is TRBV5-1 and J usage is TRBJ2-3; D is perhaps TRBD1 (6 bases). V lost 3 bases to trimming and J lost 5 bases, with 19 bases between them. CDR1 is SGHRS and CDR2 is YFSETQ in the germline V gene. The CDR3 length is 16 residues. CDR3 DNA: TGCGCCAGCAGCTCAACCGGTATTAGAGGGGGAGATACGCAGTATTTT. Its translation: CASSSTGIRGGDTQYF.

This clonotype was found a few times. The V call is TRBV5-7, the J call TRBJ2-6; the D gene is possibly TRBD1 (6 bases). TRBV5-7 is an open reading frame, and its role is uncertain. Trimming took off 1 base at V and 1 base at J, with 15 bases between the two ends. This CDR3 is 18 amino acids long. CDR3 residues: CASSLYSRGPSGANVLTF. The CDR3 DNA sequence: TGTGCCAGCAGCTTGTATTCCAGGGGTCCATCTGGGGCCAACGTCCTGACTTTC.

The chain joins TRBV11-2 to TRBJ2-5, with 13 bases fitting TRBD2. This CDR3 comprises 17 residues. Germline V CDR1 and CDR2: SGHAT, FQNNGV. V dropped 3 bases and J dropped 1; count of bases not matched to a gene: 5. The chain's CDR3 is CASSLGGLAGSQETQYF. Written as DNA, the CDR3 is TGTGCCAGCAGCTTGGGGGGACTAGCGGGGTCCCAAGAGACCCAGTACTTC.

The CDR3 DNA reads as TGTGCCAGCAGCTTCTGGGGGGGCTTTACGCATCAGCCCCAGCATTTT. It is translated as CASSFWGGFTHQPQHF. The chain combines TRBV11-2 with TRBJ1-5; a weak D match, TRBD1 (6 bases). The CDR3 length is 16 residues. Germline V gives CDR1 SGHAT, CDR2 FQNNGV. V lost 3 bases and J lost 5, with 17 bases in between. Full variable domain (remainder filled in from reference TRBV11-2 and TRBJ1-5): EAGVAQSPRYKIIEKRQSVAFWCNPISGHATLYWYQQILGQGPKLLIQFQNNGVVDDSQLPKDRFSAERLKGVDSTLKIQPAKLEDSAVYLCASSFWGGFTHQPQHFGDGTRLSIL.

This clonotype was seen only a few times. The rearrangement uses TRBV30 and TRBJ2-2; D assignment may be TRBD1 or TRBD2 (6 bases each). Looked up from germline, CDR1 is GTSNPN and CDR2 is SVGIG (reference sequence). Deletions cut 1 base from V and 3 bases from J, with 9 bases between. The CDR3 loop spans 14 amino acids. The CDR3 reads CAWSGGAYTGELFF. DNA for the CDR3: TGTGCCTGGAGTGGGGGGGCCTACACCGGGGAGCTGTTTTTT.

This clonotype was observed at least ten times. The chain employs TRBV3-1 and TRBJ2-7; 8 positions agree with TRBD2. Germline V CDR1 and CDR2: LGHDT, YNNKEL (reference sequence). The CDR3 is 15 amino acids. Unmatched junction bases numbered 2, after V lost 1 base and J lost 0 bases. The CDR3, as DNA: TGTGCCAGCAGCCAAGGAGCGGGGGTCTCCTACGAGCAGTACGTC. Translated: CASSQGAGVSYEQYV.

This clonotype was found a few times. The CDR3 sequence: CASSPPRTAPGGHYGYTF. As DNA, the CDR3 is TGCGCCAGCAGCCCCCCTCGAACGGCTCCAGGGGGCCACTATGGCTACACCTTC. The chain joins TRBV4-1 to TRBJ1-2, with 8 positions matching TRBD1. CDR1 MGHRA and CDR2 YSYEKL come from the germline V gene. V gave up 4 bases and J gave up 3 bases; unmatched junction bases: 16. CDR3 length: 18 residues.

A few counts support this clonotype. The chain combines TRBV28 with TRBJ1-1; D gene unclear. Germline V gives CDR1 MDHEN, CDR2 SYDVKM. V was clipped by 4 bases and J by 4 bases, with 16 bases between them. The CDR3 has 15 residues. CDR3 sequence: CASSSNSGRSTEAFF. CDR3 DNA sequence: TGTGCCAGCAGTTCTAACTCCGGACGGAGCACTGAAGCTTTCTTT.

This clonotype turned up a few times. This chain joins TRBV6-2 or TRBV6-3 and TRBJ2-7, with TRBD2 matching 12 bases. CDR3 length: 15 residues. The V segment lost 0 bases and the J segment 3 bases; nucleotides outside the gene matches: 0. In germline, CDR1 is MNHEY, CDR2 SVGEGT. CDR3 sequence (DNA): TGTGCCAGCAGTTACTCGACTAGCGGGAGCTACGAGCAGTACGTC. Translating gives CASSYSTSGSYEQYV.

This clonotype showed up just a few times. This sequence joins TRBV7-9 and TRBJ1-1; D uncertain. CDR1 SEHNR and CDR2 FQNEAQ come from the germline V gene (reference sequence). The V gene lost 0 bases and the J gene lost 4 bases, with 12 bases spanning the gap. This CDR3 comprises 15 residues. In DNA, the CDR3 is TGTGCCAGCAGCTTAGCCTCCACATCCCGCACTGAAGCTTTCTTT. This sequence encodes CASSLASTSRTEAFF. The complete variable domain, with remaining parts taken from reference TRBV7-9 and TRBJ1-1, reads DTGVSQNPRHKITKRGQNVTFRCDPISEHNRLYWYRQTLGQGPEFLTYFQNEAQLEKSRLLSDRFSAERPKGSFSTLEIQRTEQGDSAMYLCASSLASTSRTEAFFGQGTRLTVV.

This clonotype was seen a few times. For the CDR3, the DNA is TGTGCCAGTAGGGCCGGGATCTCGAACACCGGGGAGCTGTTTTTT. It encodes CASRAGISNTGELFF. The rearrangement links TRBV19 to TRBJ2-2, with D maybe TRBD2 (5 bases). Per germline, CDR1 LNHDA and CDR2 SQIVND (reference sequence). Trimming removed 6 bases at V and 0 bases at J, with 11 bases between. CDR3 length: 15 amino acids.

The chain recombines TRBV5-5 with TRBJ2-7, with 8 nucleotides matching TRBD1. Germline V gene data show CDR1 as SGHKS and CDR2 as YYEKEE (reference sequence). The ends lost 4 bases at V and 3 bases at J; junction bases unmatched: 9. The CDR3 spans 15 residues. The CDR3 region is CASSQDRGGVYEQYV. CDR3 DNA: TGTGCCAGCAGCCAAGACAGGGGAGGAGTCTACGAGCAGTACGTC.

This clonotype was counted only a few times. This sequence joins TRBV20-1 and TRBJ1-5; D possibly corresponds to TRBD1 (5 bases). The CDR3 spans 14 residues. Germline V gene lookup returns CDR1 DFQATT and CDR2 SNEGSKA (reference sequence). Trimming removed 5 bases from V and 2 bases from J, with 13 bases in between. The CDR3 loop is CSAEPGSGNQPQHF. The CDR3 region has the DNA TGCAGTGCTGAGCCAGGGTCTGGCAATCAGCCCCAGCATTTT.

This clonotype was seen a few times. This chain uses TRBV4-2 with TRBJ2-5; D gene uncertain. V dropped 6 bases and J dropped 2 bases, with 10 bases sitting between them. The CDR3 is 13 amino acids. CDR1 is LGHNA and CDR2 is YNFKEQ in the germline V gene. CDR3 bases: TGTGCCAGCAGGGACGGCTTTCAAGAGACCCAGTACTTC. Translation gives CASRDGFQETQYF.